Below are 21 T cell receptor beta chains sequenced from a single sample in a study of cytomegalovirus exposure and HLA in healthy donors (dated by TCRdb to 2015 to 2018). Library preparation used the immunoSEQ multiplex PCR assay. The multiplex PCR relied on a mix of 60 forward primers for TCR Vbeta segments and 13 reverse primers for TCR Jbeta segments. Held by TCRdb, this immuneACCESS table contains in-frame sequences only and omits some clones. Under half of the omission traces to an unresolved V gene where checked; the cause of the rest is unknown. This sample is represented by about 120,000 clones; more than 65% of them were singletons. The ten most abundant clones make up around 9.9% of the sample. Material: PBMCs. These receptors originate from a man in his forties in good health and CMV-seropositive.

J is TRBJ2-3 and V is TRBV14, with D hard to call. Trimming left V 1 base short and J 3 bases short, with 11 bases between. Germline CDR1 SGHDN, CDR2 FVKESK. The CDR3 contains 15 residues. Written as DNA, the CDR3 is TGTGCCAGCAGCCAAGTTGCGGTCCAGACAGATACGCAGTATTTT. This codes for CASSQVAVQTDTQYF.

This clone has just one count. CDR3 sequence: CASSLEGRTGGFGGYTF. CDR3 nucleotide sequence: TGTGCCAGCAGCTTAGAGGGGAGGACAGGGGGTTTCGGTGGCTACACCTTC. The V and J genes are TRBV7-2 and TRBJ1-2; 10 positions agree with TRBD1. This CDR3 comprises 17 residues. Per germline, CDR1 SGHTA and CDR2 FQGNSA. V was clipped by 1 base and J by 7 bases; unmatched bases: 12.

This chain links TRBV6-6 with TRBJ2-2, with D possibly matching TRBD1 (6 bases). This CDR3 has 15 residues. V lost 5 bases to trimming and J lost 1 base, with 11 bases between them. The germline CDR1 and CDR2 sequences are MNHNY and SVGAGI (reference sequence). CDR3 DNA sequence: TGTGCCAGCAGTGTCGGGACACTGAACACCGGGGAGCTGTTTTTT. This encodes CASSVGTLNTGELFF.

V usage is TRBV7-8 and J usage is TRBJ2-7; D gene uncertain. V was cut by 0 bases and J by 0 bases, with 9 bases left in between. The germline gives CDR1 SGHVS, CDR2 FQNEAQ. CDR3 length: 15 residues. This CDR3 reads CASSLALTSSYEQYF. Here the CDR3 DNA reads TGTGCCAGCAGCTTAGCGCTAACGAGCTCCTACGAGCAGTACTTC.

This clone was seen only once. J is TRBJ2-7 and V is TRBV6-5; 8 nucleotides line up with TRBD1. Unmatched junction bases numbered 4, after V lost 5 bases and J lost 1 base. The CDR3 consists of 14 residues. From germline, CDR1 is MNHEY and CDR2 SVGAGI. CDR3 sequence: CASSPGTGSYEQYF. CDR3 DNA sequence: TGTGCCAGCAGTCCCGGGACAGGATCCTACGAGCAGTACTTC.

This clone has only a few counts. One end of the junction varies from germline; a read error may be responsible. The J gene is TRBJ2-6, the V gene TRBV6-5; tentative D call: TRBD1 (5 bases). This CDR3 is built from 15 residues. Germline assignment: CDR1 MNHEY and CDR2 SVGAGI. The CDR3 sequence: CASSFQYSGANGLTF. CDR3 DNA: TGTGCCAGCAGCTTTCAGTACTCTGGGGCCAACGGCCTGACTTTC.

The chain is built from TRBV19 and TRBJ2-1; 9 bases map to TRBD1. Germline assignment: CDR1 LNHDA and CDR2 SQIVND (reference sequence). CDR3 length: 15 amino acids. The ends lost 3 bases at V and 5 bases at J; junction bases unmatched: 5. CDR3 protein: CASSIDRGTNNEQFF. In nucleotides, the CDR3 is TGTGCCAGTAGTATTGACAGGGGGACTAACAATGAGCAGTTCTTC.

The rearrangement uses TRBV18 and TRBJ2-2; TRBD1 matches at 10 bases. CDR3 length: 15 amino acids. V lost 4 bases and J lost 5; bases outside the gene matches: 4. Germline assignment: CDR1 KGHSH and CDR2 LQKENI. CDR3 sequence reads: CASSRGTGATGELFF. The DNA of the CDR3 is TGTGCCAGCTCACGTGGGACAGGGGCTACCGGGGAGCTGTTTTTT. Drawing the rest from reference TRBV18 and TRBJ2-2, the complete variable domain is NAGVMQNPRHLVRRRGQEARLRCSPMKGHSHVYWYRQLPEEGLKFMVYLQKENIIDESGMPKERFSAEFPKEGPSILRIQQVVRGDSAAYFCASSRGTGATGELFFGEGSRLTVL.

This clone was counted a few times. V gene TRBV4-1 combines with J gene TRBJ1-1; 10 bases agree with TRBD1. V dropped 2 bases and J dropped 1; count of bases not matched to a gene: 4. This CDR3 is built from 16 residues. Looked up from germline, CDR1 is MGHRA and CDR2 is YSYEKL. CDR3 loop: CASSQTTGGWNTEAFF. For the CDR3, the DNA is TGCGCCAGCAGCCAAACGACAGGGGGCTGGAACACTGAAGCTTTCTTT.

This clone was detected only a few times. This sequence joins TRBV4-3 and TRBJ1-2; 9 bases align to TRBD1. CDR1 LGHNA and CDR2 YSLEER come from the germline V gene. V was clipped by 4 bases and J by 4 bases; unmatched bases: 7. CDR3 length equals 15 residues. For the CDR3, the DNA is TGCGCCAGCAGCCCGGGACAGGGAATAGGCTATGGCTACACCTTC. This translates into CASSPGQGIGYGYTF.

This chain connects TRBV6-5 to TRBJ2-5; D possibly corresponds to TRBD2 (6 bases). The CDR3 is 15 amino acids. Germline-derived CDR1 and CDR2 are MNHEY and SVGAGI. V lost 2 bases and J 4 bases, leaving 14 bases between the germline ends. The CDR3 DNA follows: TGTGCCAGCAGTTACGGGGACGCGGGACCAGAGACCCAGTACTTC. Amino acids: CASSYGDAGPETQYF.

The genes are TRBV7-9 and TRBJ1-2; D remains ambiguous. This CDR3 comprises 13 residues. V shed 1 base and J shed 2 bases, with 5 bases lying between them. CDR1 is SEHNR and CDR2 is FQNEAQ in the germline V gene (reference sequence). CDR3 DNA sequence: TGTGCCAGCAGCTTAGGAGGAAACTATGGCTACACCTTC. It specifies CASSLGGNYGYTF.

The rearrangement uses TRBV6-5 and TRBJ2-1, with D perhaps matching TRBD1 (6 bases). CDR3 size: 16 residues. V lost 0 bases to trimming and J lost 4 bases, with 13 bases between them. Germline V lookup: CDR1 MNHEY, CDR2 SVGAGI. CDR3 coding DNA: TGTGCCAGCAGTTACTCGGTACAGGGTTCTTACAATGAGCAGTTCTTC. Translation gives CASSYSVQGSYNEQFF.

This rearrangement joins TRBV27 to TRBJ2-5, with D maybe TRBD1 (6 bases). CDR3 size: 15 residues. The germline V gene encodes CDR1 MNHEY and CDR2 SMNVEV (reference sequence). The ends were cut back, 4 bases at V and 5 bases at J, with 17 bases in the middle. As DNA, the CDR3 is TGTGCCAGCAGTTCACAGGGTGGGCTTCGGGAGACCCAGTACTTC. It encodes CASSSQGGLRETQYF.

In this sample, this clone turned up a few times. The chain combines TRBV6-5 with TRBJ2-3; 10 bases are shared with TRBD1. CDR1 MNHEY and CDR2 SVGAGI come from the germline V gene. The CDR3 has 14 amino acids. Trimming cost V 8 bases and J 5 bases; bases outside gene matches: 7. CDR3 amino acids: CASYDRGQEDTQYF. DNA for the CDR3: TGTGCCAGCTACGACAGGGGGCAGGAAGATACGCAGTATTTT.

This clone was seen only a few times. The chain is built from TRBV28 and TRBJ1-2; D gene unclear. This CDR3 is built from 12 residues. Germline V gives CDR1 MDHEN, CDR2 SYDVKM. The V end was cut by 8 bases, the J end by 5 bases, with 12 bases between. The CDR3 spells CASGRIRYGYTF. CDR3 nucleotides: TGTGCCAGCGGGAGGATTCGGTATGGCTACACCTTC.

The rearrangement uses TRBV9 and TRBJ1-1, with 11 bases matching TRBD1. This CDR3 comprises 15 residues. Germline assignment: CDR1 SGDLS and CDR2 YYNGEE. With V trimmed by 4 bases and J by 4 bases, 6 bases remained unmatched. CDR3 protein: CASSFAGTGGTEAFF. For the CDR3, the DNA is TGTGCCAGCAGCTTCGCCGGGACAGGGGGCACTGAAGCTTTCTTT.

The J gene is TRBJ2-7, the V gene TRBV25-1; 9 nucleotides match TRBD1. The CDR3 runs to 13 residues. Germline CDR1 MGHDK, CDR2 SYGVNS. V lost 4 bases to trimming and J lost 10 bases; unmatched junction nucleotides: 8. CDR3 nucleotides: TGTGCCAGCAGTGGGGGACAGGGTTTGTTTCAGTACTTC. Its translation is CASSGGQGLFQYF.

The V call is TRBV6-5, the J call TRBJ1-5, with TRBD1 matching 8 bases. The CDR3 runs 15 residues. With 7 bases clipped from V and 0 bases from J, the junction kept 5 bases outside the gene matches. Germline V gives CDR1 MNHEY, CDR2 SVGAGI. Written as DNA, the CDR3 is TGTGCCAGCAAACCGACAGGGGATAGCAATCAGCCCCAGCATTTT. Translating it yields CASKPTGDSNQPQHF.

V gene TRBV7-2 combines with J gene TRBJ2-2; the match to TRBD1 covers 11 bases. Germline trimming cut 6 bases from V and 5 bases from J; bases unmatched to any gene: 2. CDR3 length equals 14 residues. Germline V gene data show CDR1 as SGHTA and CDR2 as FQGNSA. DNA of the CDR3: TGTGCCAGCAGGCGGGACAGGGGGACCGGGGAGCTGTTTTTT. It encodes CASRRDRGTGELFF.

The chain couples TRBV10-3 to TRBJ1-3; possibly TRBD1 for D (6 bases). Trimming took off 6 bases at V and 1 base at J, with 7 bases between the two ends. This CDR3 comprises 13 residues. In germline, CDR1 is ENHRY, CDR2 SYGVKD. CDR3 sequence: CAISGTSGNTIYF. The CDR3, as DNA: TGTGCCATCAGCGGGACATCTGGAAACACCATATATTTT.